The present T cell receptor (beta chain) was sequenced within a study of PD-1 blockade in mismatch repair-deficient tumors. Study-level background: Enrolled about 2013-2017, patients had progressing, pretreated mismatch repair-deficient cancers of around 12 types. Overall study results and limits: After pembrolizumab, tumor-resident clones rose rapidly, then generally contracted before radiologic responses.

TCRdb keeps only in-frame clones here, not all; method: immunoSEQ multiplex PCR. The sample contains more than 40,000 clones, approximately 84% of which appear only once. In regard to this clone: Its matching antigen is unknown. The identical CDR3 is also encoded by other nucleotide sequences in the sample.

This CDR3 comprises 15 residues. Germline CDR1 is SNHLY and CDR2 is FYNNEI. The junction had 4 bases not matched to a gene; V was cut back by 5 bases and J by 1 base. All patients were mismatch repair deficient, assessed by either PCR or immunohistochemistry. TCRs were sequenced from three patients responding to pembrolizumab. This sequence joins TRBV2 and TRBJ1-5; 8 positions match TRBD1. This material consisted of peripheral blood, taken 20 weeks after starting pembrolizumab. The receptor comes from an adult with mismatch repair-deficient cancer. The CDR3 nucleotides read TGTGCCAGCAGTCCCCGGGACAGGAGCAATCAGCCCCAGCATTTT. Protein sequence: CASSPRDRSNQPQHF.